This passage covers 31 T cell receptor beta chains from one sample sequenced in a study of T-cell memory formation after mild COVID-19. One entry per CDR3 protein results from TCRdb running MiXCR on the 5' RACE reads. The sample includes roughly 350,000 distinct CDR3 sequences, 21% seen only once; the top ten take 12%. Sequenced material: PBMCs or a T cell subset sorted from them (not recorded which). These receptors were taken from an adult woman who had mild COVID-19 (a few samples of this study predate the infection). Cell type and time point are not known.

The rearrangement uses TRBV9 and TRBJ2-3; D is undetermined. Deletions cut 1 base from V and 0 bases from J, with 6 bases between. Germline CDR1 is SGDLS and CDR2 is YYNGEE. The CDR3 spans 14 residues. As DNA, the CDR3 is TGTGCCAGCAGCGTACTTACTAGCACAGATACGCAGTATTTT. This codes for CASSVLTSTDTQYF.

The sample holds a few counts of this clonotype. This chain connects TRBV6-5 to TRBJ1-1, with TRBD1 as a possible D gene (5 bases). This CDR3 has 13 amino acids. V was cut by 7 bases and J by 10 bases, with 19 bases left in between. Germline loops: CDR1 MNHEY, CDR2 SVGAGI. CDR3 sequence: CASTPGGGRAAFF. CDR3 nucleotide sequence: TGTGCCAGCACACCCGGCGGGGGGAGGGCAGCTTTCTTT.

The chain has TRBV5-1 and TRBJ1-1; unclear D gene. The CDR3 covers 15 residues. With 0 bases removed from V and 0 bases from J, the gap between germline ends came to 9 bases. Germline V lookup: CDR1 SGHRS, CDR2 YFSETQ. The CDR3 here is CASSLDTRLNTEAFF. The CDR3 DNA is TGCGCCAGCAGCTTGGACACAAGGTTGAACACTGAAGCTTTCTTT. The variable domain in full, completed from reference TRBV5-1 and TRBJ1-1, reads KAGVTQTPRYLIKTRGQQVTLSCSPISGHRSVSWYQQTPGQGLQFLFEYFSETQRNKGNFPGRFSGRQFSNSRSEMNVSTLELGDSALYLCASSLDTRLNTEAFFGQGTRLTVV.

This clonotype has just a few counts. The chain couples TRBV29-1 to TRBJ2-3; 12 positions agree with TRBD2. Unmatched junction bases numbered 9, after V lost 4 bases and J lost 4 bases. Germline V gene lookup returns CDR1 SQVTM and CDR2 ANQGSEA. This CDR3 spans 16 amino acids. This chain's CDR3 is CSVGGVLAGGPDTQYF. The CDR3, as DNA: TGCAGCGTTGGCGGGGTTCTAGCGGGAGGGCCAGATACGCAGTATTTT.

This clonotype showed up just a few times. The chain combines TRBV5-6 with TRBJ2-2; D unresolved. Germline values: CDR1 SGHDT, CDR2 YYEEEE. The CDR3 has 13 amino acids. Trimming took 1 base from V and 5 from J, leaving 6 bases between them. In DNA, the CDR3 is TGTGCCAGCAGCTTGAGGTGGACCGGGGAGCTGTTTTTT. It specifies CASSLRWTGELFF.

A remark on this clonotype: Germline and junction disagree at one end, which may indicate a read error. The CDR3: CASSTHDGPVGYIF. The DNA for the CDR3 is TGTGCCAGTAGTACTCACGACGGCCCGGTCGGCTACATCTTC. V usage is TRBV19 and J usage is TRBJ1-2, with D unresolved. This CDR3 has 14 amino acids. From germline, CDR1 is LNHDA and CDR2 SQIVND (reference sequence).

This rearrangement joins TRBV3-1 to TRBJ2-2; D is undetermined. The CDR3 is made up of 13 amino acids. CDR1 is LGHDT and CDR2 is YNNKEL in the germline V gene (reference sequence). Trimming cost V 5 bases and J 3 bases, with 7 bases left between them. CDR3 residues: CASSFTHTGELFF. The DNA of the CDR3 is TGTGCCAGCAGCTTTACTCACACCGGGGAGCTGTTTTTT.

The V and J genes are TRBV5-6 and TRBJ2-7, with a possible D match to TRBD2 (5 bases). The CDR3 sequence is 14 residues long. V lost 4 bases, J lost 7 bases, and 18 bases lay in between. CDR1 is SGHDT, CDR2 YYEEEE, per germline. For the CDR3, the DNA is TGTGCCAGCAGCCAACTGAGCCGACCGGGGGAGCAGTACTTC. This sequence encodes CASSQLSRPGEQYF.

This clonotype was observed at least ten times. The CDR3 here is CASSLAGNAGYTF. The DNA for the CDR3 is TGTGCCAGCAGTTTAGCCGGGAACGCTGGCTACACCTTC. V is TRBV12-3 or TRBV12-4 and J is TRBJ1-2; D ambiguous. This CDR3 region has 13 residues. V lost 0 bases to trimming and J lost 7 bases, with 9 bases between them.

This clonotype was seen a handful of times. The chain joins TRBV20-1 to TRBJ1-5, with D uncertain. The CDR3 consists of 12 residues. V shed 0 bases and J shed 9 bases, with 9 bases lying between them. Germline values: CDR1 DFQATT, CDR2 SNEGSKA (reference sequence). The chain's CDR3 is CSARDGQSPQHF. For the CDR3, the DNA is TGCAGTGCTAGAGACGGTCAGTCGCCCCAGCATTTT.

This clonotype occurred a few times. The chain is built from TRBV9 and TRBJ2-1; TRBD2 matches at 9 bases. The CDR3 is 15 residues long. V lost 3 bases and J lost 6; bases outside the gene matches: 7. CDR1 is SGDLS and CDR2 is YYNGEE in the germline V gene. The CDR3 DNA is TGTGCCAGCAGCGAAGCTAGCGGGGCCGTCAATGAGCAGTTCTTC. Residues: CASSEASGAVNEQFF.

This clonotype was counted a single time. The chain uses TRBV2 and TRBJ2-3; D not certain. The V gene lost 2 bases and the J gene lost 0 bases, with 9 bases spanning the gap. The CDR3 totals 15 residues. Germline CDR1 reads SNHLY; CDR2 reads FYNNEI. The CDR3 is CASSEFLFSTDTQYF. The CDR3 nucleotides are TGTGCCAGCAGTGAATTTCTTTTTAGCACAGATACGCAGTATTTT.

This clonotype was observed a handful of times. The CDR3 region has the DNA TGTGCCAGCAGCCCAGGGGCGCTGAACTATGGCTACACCTTC. The encoded protein is CASSPGALNYGYTF. The V call is TRBV11-2, the J call TRBJ1-2, with D possibly being TRBD1 (6 bases). Germline CDR1 SGHAT, CDR2 FQNNGV. Trimming stripped 5 bases from V and 2 bases from J, with 12 bases between. There are 14 residues in the CDR3.

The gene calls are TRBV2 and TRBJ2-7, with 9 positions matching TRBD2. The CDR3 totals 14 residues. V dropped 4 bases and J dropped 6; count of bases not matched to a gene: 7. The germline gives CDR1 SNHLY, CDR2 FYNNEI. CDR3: CASSALLTSGEQYF. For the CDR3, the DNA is TGTGCCAGCAGTGCCCTTCTGACTAGCGGCGAGCAGTACTTC.

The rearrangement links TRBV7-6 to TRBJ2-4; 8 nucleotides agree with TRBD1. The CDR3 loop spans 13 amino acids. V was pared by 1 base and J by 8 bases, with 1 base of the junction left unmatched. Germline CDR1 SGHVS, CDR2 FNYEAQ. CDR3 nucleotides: TGTGCCAGCAGCTTAGACAGGGGGGACATTCAGTACTTC. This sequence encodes CASSLDRGDIQYF.

The CDR3 sequence is CASSWTGGGTDTQYF. The CDR3 coding sequence is TGTGCCAGCAGCTGGACAGGGGGGGGCACAGATACGCAGTATTTT. This chain uses TRBV7-9 with TRBJ2-3; 10 bases match TRBD1. Germline values: CDR1 SEHNR, CDR2 FQNEAQ (reference sequence). The V segment lost 4 bases and the J segment 1 base; nucleotides outside the gene matches: 2. The CDR3 has 15 residues.

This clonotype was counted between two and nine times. DNA of the CDR3: TGTGCCAGCAGCCTGGAACAGGAGAACTACGAGCAGTACTTC. Translated: CASSLEQENYEQYF. The rearrangement joins TRBV12-3 or TRBV12-4 to TRBJ2-7; possible D gene TRBD1, 5 bases. The V end was cut by 6 bases, the J end by 3 bases, with 15 bases between. The CDR3 runs 14 residues.

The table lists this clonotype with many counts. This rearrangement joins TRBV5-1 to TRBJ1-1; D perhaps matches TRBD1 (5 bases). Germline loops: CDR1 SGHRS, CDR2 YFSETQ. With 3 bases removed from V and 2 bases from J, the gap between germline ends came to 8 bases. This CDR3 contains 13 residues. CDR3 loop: CASSSGPNTEAFF. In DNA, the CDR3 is TGCGCCAGCAGCTCGGGACCCAACACTGAAGCTTTCTTT.

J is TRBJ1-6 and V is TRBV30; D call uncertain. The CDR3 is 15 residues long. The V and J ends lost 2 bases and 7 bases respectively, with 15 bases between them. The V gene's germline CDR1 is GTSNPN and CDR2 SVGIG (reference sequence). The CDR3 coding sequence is TGTGCCTGGAGTAATGAGGGTAAACGGAATTCACCCCTCCACTTT. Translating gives CAWSNEGKRNSPLHF. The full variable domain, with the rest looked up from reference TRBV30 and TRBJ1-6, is SQTIHQWPATLVQPVGSPLSLECTVEGTSNPNLYWYRQAAGRGLQLLFYSVGIGQISSEVPQNLSASRPQDRQFILSSKKLLLSDSGFYLCAWSNEGKRNSPLHFGNGTRLTVT.

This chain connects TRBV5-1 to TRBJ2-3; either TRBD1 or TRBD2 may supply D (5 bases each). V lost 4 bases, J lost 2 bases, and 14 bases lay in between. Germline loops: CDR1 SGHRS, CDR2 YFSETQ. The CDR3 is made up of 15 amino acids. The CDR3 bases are TGCGCCAGCAGCGCATCGGGGCTGAACACAGATACGCAGTATTTT. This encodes CASSASGLNTDTQYF.

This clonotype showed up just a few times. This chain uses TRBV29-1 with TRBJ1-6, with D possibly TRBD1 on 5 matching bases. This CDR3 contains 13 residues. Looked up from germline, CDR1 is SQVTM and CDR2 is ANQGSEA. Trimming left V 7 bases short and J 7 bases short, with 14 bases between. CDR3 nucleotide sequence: TGCAGCGCTATGGTAGGGGCCAATTCACCCCTCCACTTT. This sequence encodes CSAMVGANSPLHF.

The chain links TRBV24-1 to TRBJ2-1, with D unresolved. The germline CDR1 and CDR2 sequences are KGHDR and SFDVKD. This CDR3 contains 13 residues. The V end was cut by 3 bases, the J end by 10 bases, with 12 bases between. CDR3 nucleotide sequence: TGTGCCACCAGTGATCCCAGGAGTTGGGAGCAGTTCTTC. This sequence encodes CATSDPRSWEQFF.

The CDR3 loop is CASSRPRRAGDHEQYF. In nucleotides, the CDR3 is TGTGCCAGCAGCCGCCCTAGGCGAGCGGGAGACCACGAGCAGTACTTC. The chain employs TRBV6-1 and TRBJ2-7; 8 nucleotides align to TRBD2. The germline gives CDR1 MNHNS, CDR2 SASEGT. This CDR3 region has 16 residues. The V gene end was trimmed by 6 bases and the J gene end by 5 bases; junction bases not matched to a gene: 15.

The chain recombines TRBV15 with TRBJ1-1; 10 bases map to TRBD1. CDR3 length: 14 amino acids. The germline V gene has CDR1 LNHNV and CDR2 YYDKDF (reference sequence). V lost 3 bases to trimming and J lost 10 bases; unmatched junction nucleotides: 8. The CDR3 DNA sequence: TGTGCCACCAGCAGGCCCCCCGGGACAGGGGTAGCTTTCTTT. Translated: CATSRPPGTGVAFF.

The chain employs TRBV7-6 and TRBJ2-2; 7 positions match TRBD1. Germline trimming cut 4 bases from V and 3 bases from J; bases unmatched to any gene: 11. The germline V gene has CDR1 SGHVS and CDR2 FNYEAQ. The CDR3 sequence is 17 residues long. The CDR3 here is CASSYSRTGADTGELFF. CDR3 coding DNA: TGTGCCAGCAGCTACTCTCGGACAGGAGCTGACACCGGGGAGCTGTTTTTT.

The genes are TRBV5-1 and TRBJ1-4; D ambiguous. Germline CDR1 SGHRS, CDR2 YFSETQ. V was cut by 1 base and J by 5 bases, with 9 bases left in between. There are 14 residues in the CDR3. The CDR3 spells CASSLFSENEKLFF. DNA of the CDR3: TGCGCCAGCAGCTTGTTTTCAGAAAATGAAAAACTGTTTTTT.

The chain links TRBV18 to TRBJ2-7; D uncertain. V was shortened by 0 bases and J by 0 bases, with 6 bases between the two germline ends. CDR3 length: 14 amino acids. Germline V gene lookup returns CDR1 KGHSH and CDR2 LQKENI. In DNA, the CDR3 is TGTGCCAGCTCACCACCGCAGGACTCCTACGAGCAGTACTTC. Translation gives CASSPPQDSYEQYF.

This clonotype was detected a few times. The DNA of the CDR3 is TGCAGTGCTAGACCAGGGGGCTCTGATGGCTACACCTTC. Translating gives CSARPGGSDGYTF. The V and J genes are TRBV20-1 and TRBJ1-2; 8 nucleotides align to TRBD1. The V gene's germline CDR1 is DFQATT and CDR2 SNEGSKA (reference sequence). J gave up 6 bases and V 2 bases, and 5 bases lay outside the gene matches. The CDR3 extends over 13 amino acids.

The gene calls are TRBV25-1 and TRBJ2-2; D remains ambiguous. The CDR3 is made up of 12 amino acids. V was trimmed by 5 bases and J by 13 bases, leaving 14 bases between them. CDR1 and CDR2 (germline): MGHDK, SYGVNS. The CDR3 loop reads CASSPGVGSLFF. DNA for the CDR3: TGTGCCAGCAGTCCGGGTGTGGGTTCGCTGTTTTTT.

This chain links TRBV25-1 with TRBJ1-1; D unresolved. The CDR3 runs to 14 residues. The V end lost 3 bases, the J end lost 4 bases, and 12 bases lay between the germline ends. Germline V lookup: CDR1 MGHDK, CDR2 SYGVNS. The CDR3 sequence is CASSDWAPGTEAFF. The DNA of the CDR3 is TGTGCCAGCAGTGACTGGGCCCCGGGCACTGAAGCTTTCTTT.

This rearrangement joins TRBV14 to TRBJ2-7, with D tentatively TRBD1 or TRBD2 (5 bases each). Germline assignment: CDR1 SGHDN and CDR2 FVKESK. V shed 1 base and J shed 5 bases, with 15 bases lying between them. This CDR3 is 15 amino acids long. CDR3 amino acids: CASSQVRLGTDEQYF. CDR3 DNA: TGTGCCAGCAGCCAAGTGAGGTTGGGGACGGACGAGCAGTACTTC.